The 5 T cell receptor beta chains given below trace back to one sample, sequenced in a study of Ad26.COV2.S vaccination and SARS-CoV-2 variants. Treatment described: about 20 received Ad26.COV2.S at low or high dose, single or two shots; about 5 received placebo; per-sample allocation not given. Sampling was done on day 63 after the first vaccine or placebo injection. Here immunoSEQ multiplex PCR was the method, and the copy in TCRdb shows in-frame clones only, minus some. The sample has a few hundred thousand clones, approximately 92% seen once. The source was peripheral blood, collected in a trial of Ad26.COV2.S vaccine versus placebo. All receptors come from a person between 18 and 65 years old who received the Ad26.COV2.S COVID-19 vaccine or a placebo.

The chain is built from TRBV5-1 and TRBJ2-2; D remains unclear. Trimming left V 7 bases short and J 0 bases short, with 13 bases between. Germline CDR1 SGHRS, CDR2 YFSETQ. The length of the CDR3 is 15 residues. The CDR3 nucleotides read TGCGCCAGCGGAAAAAGGGCCACGAACACCGGGGAGCTGTTTTTT. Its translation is CASGKRATNTGELFF.

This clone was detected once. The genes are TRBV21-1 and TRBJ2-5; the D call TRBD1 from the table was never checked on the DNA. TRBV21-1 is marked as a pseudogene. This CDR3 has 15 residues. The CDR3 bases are TGTGCCAGCAGCCTCACAGACAGGTACCAAGAGACCCAGTACTTC. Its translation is CASSLTDRYQETQYF.

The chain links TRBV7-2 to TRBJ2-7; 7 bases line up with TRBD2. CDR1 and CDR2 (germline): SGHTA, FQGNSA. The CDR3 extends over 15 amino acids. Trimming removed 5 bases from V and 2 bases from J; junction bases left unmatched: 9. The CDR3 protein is CASSGSGGGTYEQYF. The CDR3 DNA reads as TGTGCCAGCAGCGGATCGGGGGGAGGAACCTACGAGCAGTACTTC.

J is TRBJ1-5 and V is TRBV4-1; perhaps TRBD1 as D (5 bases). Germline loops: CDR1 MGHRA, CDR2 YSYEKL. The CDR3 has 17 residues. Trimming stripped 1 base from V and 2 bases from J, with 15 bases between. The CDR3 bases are TGCGCCAGCAGCCAAGTAATCCAGGGTTTTGGCAATCAGCCCCAGCATTTT. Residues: CASSQVIQGFGNQPQHF.

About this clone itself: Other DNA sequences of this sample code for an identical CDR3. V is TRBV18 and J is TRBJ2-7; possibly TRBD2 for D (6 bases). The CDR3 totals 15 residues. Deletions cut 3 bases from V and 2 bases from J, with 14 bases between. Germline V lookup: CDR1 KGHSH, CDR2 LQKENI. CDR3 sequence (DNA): TGTGCCAGCTCACCGGGGAGCGGGCGGCCCTACGAGCAGTACTTC. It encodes CASSPGSGRPYEQYF.